This note documents a single TCR beta chain sequence. Antigen specificity is unknown. A read error may account for a junction end that differs from germline. Template material for TCR beta VDJ and CDR3 profiling consisted of genomic DNA. Each CDR3 protein gets one entry after TCRdb re-called the reads with MiXCR. This table has around 250,000 distinct CDR3 sequences, approximately 82% appearing once. The data stem from a study of CD8+CD57+ T cells in acquired aplastic anemia. Study as a whole: The average for DNA from sorted CD4+ and CD8+ cells was around 3.5 ug. General study findings and limits: Both patients and controls carried the same twenty-nine CD8+ CDR3 sequences.

Looked up from germline, CDR1 is SSHAT and CDR2 is FNYEAQ (reference sequence). This CDR3 is built from 14 residues. Before being chosen for sequencing, patients had shown CD8+CD57+ cell expansion by flow cytometry. The clonotype was recovered from a human donor with aplastic anemia. Sequencing was done on a sample of sorted CD4+, CD8+, or CD8+CD57+ T cells (not recorded which) from PBMCs. The chain employs TRBV7-7 and TRBJ2-7, with D maybe TRBD2 (5 bases). The CDR3 DNA reads as TGTGCTAGCAGCTTAACCCCGAGGGATGGGCAGTTCTTCTTC. Translation gives CASSLTPRDGQFFF. The full variable domain, rest sourced from reference TRBV7-7 and TRBJ2-7, is GAGVSQSPRYKVTKRGQDVTLRCDPISSHATLYWYQQALGQGPEFLTYFNYEAQPDKSGLPSDRFSAERPEGSISTLTIQRTEQRDSAMYRCASSLTPRDGQFFFGPGTRLTVT.